This T cell receptor (beta chain) comes out of a study of T cell clones after liver transplantation. About the research overall: Three of the eight recipients were HCV-positive; the rest had non-autoimmune, non-viral transplant indications. Tolerant meant at least one year fully off immunosuppression without liver enzymes above twice normal.

Assay used: immunoSEQ multiplex PCR; TCRdb lists only in-frame clones, some missing. The table has roughly 62,000 clones, 70% seen once. Germline CDR1 reads SNHLY; CDR2 reads FYNNEI. The germline V and J ends were trimmed by 2 bases and 8 bases, with 15 bases remaining between them. This CDR3 has 15 amino acids. Study findings and constraints: In most of the 8 subjects, circulating graft-donor-reactive CD4 TCRbeta sequences fell significantly after transplant.

To note about this clone: The antigen remains unidentified.

This TCR came from a human patient who received a liver transplant. The T cells may come from the graft donor. The sample here was CD4+ T cells from blood, taken at the roughly 16-month timepoint. The chain has TRBV2 and TRBJ1-4; D is unclear. The CDR3 loop is CASSESTGRYEKLFF. DNA of the CDR3: TGTGCCAGCAGTGAATCAACGGGGAGATACGAAAAACTGTTTTTT.